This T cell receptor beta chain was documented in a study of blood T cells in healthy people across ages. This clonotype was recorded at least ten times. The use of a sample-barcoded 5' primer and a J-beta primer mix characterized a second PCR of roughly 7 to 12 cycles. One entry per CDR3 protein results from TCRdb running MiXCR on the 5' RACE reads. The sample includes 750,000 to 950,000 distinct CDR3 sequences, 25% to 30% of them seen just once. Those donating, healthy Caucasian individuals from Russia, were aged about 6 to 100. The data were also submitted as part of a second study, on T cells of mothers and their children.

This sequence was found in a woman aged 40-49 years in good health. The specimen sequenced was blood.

CDR3 region: CASSYGIGETQYF. As DNA, the CDR3 is TGTGCCAGCAGTTACGGGATTGGGGAGACCCAGTACTTC. The gene calls are TRBV6-5 and TRBJ2-5, with unresolved D. V gave up 2 bases and J gave up 5 bases, with 9 bases separating them. The CDR3 contains 13 residues. The germline CDR1 and CDR2 sequences are MNHEY and SVGAGI.